Shown below are 30 T cell receptor beta chains from a single sample sequenced in a study of OX40 agonist ivuxolimab in advanced cancers. Libraries were made using the immunoSEQ multiplex PCR assay. TCRdb holds this immuneACCESS table with in-frame rearrangements only. Some clones are missing; in checked studies, unresolved V genes explain under half, and the rest has no known cause. In this sample the table shows about 56,000 clones, about four fifths of which occur a single time. The ten largest clones capture around 4.5% of the sample. Sequenced here: CD4+ or CD8+ T cells sorted from blood, sampled in a trial of the OX40 agonist ivuxolimab. These receptors all come from an adult with an advanced solid tumor such as melanoma, head and neck, liver or kidney cancer.

This chain connects TRBV5-5 to TRBJ2-2; D unclear. V lost 4 bases and J 4 bases, leaving 11 bases between the germline ends. CDR3 length: 14 amino acids. Germline V gene lookup returns CDR1 SGHKS and CDR2 YYEKEE (reference sequence). DNA for the CDR3: TGTGCCAGCAGCCCTTCTGGGGTCACCGGGGAGCTGTTTTTT. It translates to CASSPSGVTGELFF.

V usage is TRBV7-8 and J usage is TRBJ1-4; TRBD1 agrees at 8 bases. CDR3 size: 16 residues. The V gene's germline CDR1 is SGHVS and CDR2 FQNEAQ. V dropped 0 bases and J dropped 7; count of bases not matched to a gene: 7. The CDR3 sequence: CASSLALQGAAEKLFF. The CDR3 DNA reads as TGTGCCAGCAGCTTAGCCCTCCAGGGGGCGGCTGAAAAACTGTTTTTT.

The rearrangement links TRBV19 to TRBJ1-1; unclear D gene. Trimming removed 0 bases from V and 5 bases from J, with 13 bases in between. The germline gives CDR1 LNHDA, CDR2 SQIVND (reference sequence). This CDR3 is 15 amino acids long. Written as DNA, the CDR3 is TGTGCCAGTAGTATAGATGGTCGGCGGGAAACTGAAGCTTTCTTT. Protein sequence: CASSIDGRRETEAFF.

V usage is TRBV19 and J usage is TRBJ2-1; TRBD2 matches 8 bases. Germline V gene data show CDR1 as LNHDA and CDR2 as SQIVND (reference sequence). There are 16 residues in the CDR3. The ends lost 6 bases at V and 0 bases at J; junction bases unmatched: 7. CDR3 DNA: TGTGCCAGTAGGACTACCGGGACTAGCTCCTACAATGAGCAGTTCTTC. As protein: CASRTTGTSSYNEQFF.

V usage is TRBV7-9 and J usage is TRBJ1-4; 10 nucleotides match TRBD1. Unmatched junction bases numbered 4, after V lost 0 bases and J lost 3 bases. CDR1 is SEHNR and CDR2 is FQNEAQ in the germline V gene (reference sequence). The CDR3 runs to 17 residues. Here the CDR3 DNA reads TGTGCCAGCAGCTTAGCGCGTGGACAGGGGGCTAATGAAAAACTGTTTTTT. Residues: CASSLARGQGANEKLFF.

This clone was counted a few times. The chain joins TRBV4-1 to TRBJ1-2; a weak D match, TRBD1 (6 bases). This CDR3 contains 14 residues. Looked up from germline, CDR1 is MGHRA and CDR2 is YSYEKL. With 1 base removed from V and 5 bases from J, the gap between germline ends came to 11 bases. CDR3 sequence: CASSQATTGYGYTF. CDR3 nucleotide sequence: TGCGCCAGCAGCCAAGCGACAACAGGGTATGGCTACACCTTC.

This clone was observed a single time. V is TRBV25-1 and J is TRBJ2-3, with D tentatively TRBD1 or TRBD2 (6 bases each). V was cut by 3 bases and J by 5 bases, with 12 bases left in between. This CDR3 is 14 amino acids long. The germline gives CDR1 MGHDK, CDR2 SYGVNS. This chain's CDR3 is CASSELQGGDTQYF. CDR3 bases: TGTGCCAGCAGTGAGCTACAGGGAGGAGATACGCAGTATTTT.

This chain joins TRBV11-2 and TRBJ1-5, with D perhaps TRBD1 (5 bases). The CDR3 loop spans 15 amino acids. V gave up 2 bases and J gave up 1 base, with 9 bases separating them. The germline gives CDR1 SGHAT, CDR2 FQNNGV. CDR3: CASSLQGESNQPQHF. The CDR3 DNA reads TGTGCCAGCAGCTTACAGGGTGAGAGCAATCAGCCCCAGCATTTT. Filled out from reference TRBV11-2 and TRBJ1-5, the complete variable domain reads EAGVAQSPRYKIIEKRQSVAFWCNPISGHATLYWYQQILGQGPKLLIQFQNNGVVDDSQLPKDRFSAERLKGVDSTLKIQPAKLEDSAVYLCASSLQGESNQPQHFGDGTRLSIL.

The V gene is TRBV10-1, the J gene TRBJ2-7; D might be TRBD2 (5 bases). The germline V gene encodes CDR1 WNHNN and CDR2 SYGVQD (reference sequence). The CDR3 sequence is 13 residues long. Trimming shortened V by 5 bases and J by 3 bases, and 11 bases separated the two germline ends. As DNA, the CDR3 is TGCGCCAGCAGTCATCTCGAGGGCTACGAGCAGTACTTC. Its protein is CASSHLEGYEQYF.

The chain carries TRBV23-1 and TRBJ2-7; D uncertain. TRBV23-1 is noted as an ORF with a role that remains uncertain. V lost 3 bases and J 5 bases, leaving 11 bases between the germline ends. This CDR3 contains 13 residues. CDR3 nucleotide sequence: TGCGCCAGCAGTCACGGCAGGTTAAACGAGCAGTACTTC. It codes for CASSHGRLNEQYF.

This sequence joins TRBV28 and TRBJ1-4; no firm D call. V lost 5 bases and J lost 6, with 7 bases in between. The V gene's germline CDR1 is MDHEN and CDR2 SYDVKM. This CDR3 has 12 amino acids. The CDR3: CASSVLYEKLFF. As DNA, the CDR3 is TGTGCCAGCAGTGTCCTTTATGAAAAACTGTTTTTT. The whole variable domain, remainder taken from reference TRBV28 and TRBJ1-4, is DVKVTQSSRYLVKRTGEKVFLECVQDMDHENMFWYRQDPGLGLRLIYFSYDVKMKEKGDIPEGYSVSREKKERFSLILESASTNQTSMYLCASSVLYEKLFFGSGTQLSVL.

CDR3 nucleotides: TGCGCCAGCAGCCAAGCCCCTCAGGGTGGCAATGGCTACACCTTC. Its translation: CASSQAPQGGNGYTF. V usage is TRBV4-1 and J usage is TRBJ1-2; the D gene is possibly TRBD1 (5 bases). This CDR3 contains 15 residues. V was pared by 1 base and J by 6 bases, with 15 bases between. Germline CDR1 MGHRA, CDR2 YSYEKL.

V gene TRBV16 combines with J gene TRBJ2-1, with 10 nucleotides matching TRBD2. Per the germline V gene, CDR1 is KGHSY and CDR2 is FQNENV. The CDR3 runs 16 residues. V trimming: 1 base; J trimming: 9 bases; junction bases outside the gene matches: 9. DNA of the CDR3: TGTGCCAGCAGCCAATTTCCTAGCGGGAGAATTGCTGAGCAGTTCTTC. Translating gives CASSQFPSGRIAEQFF.

The chain uses TRBV28 and TRBJ2-7; perhaps TRBD1 as D (6 bases). Germline lookup yields CDR1 MDHEN and CDR2 SYDVKM. The CDR3 is made up of 12 amino acids. V lost 8 bases to trimming and J lost 5 bases, with 13 bases between them. CDR3 coding DNA: TGTGCCAGCTCTGAGGGGGTGCACGAGCAGTACTTC. Its translation: CASSEGVHEQYF.

This clone was seen a single time. This chain connects TRBV11-2 to TRBJ2-7, with 14 bases that match TRBD2. Germline CDR1 SGHAT, CDR2 FQNNGV. J was trimmed by 4 bases and V by 4 bases; bases with no gene match: 6. The CDR3 runs to 16 residues. This CDR3 reads CASSSPGTSGSYEQYF. The DNA of the CDR3 is TGTGCCAGCAGCTCCCCCGGGACTAGCGGGAGTTACGAGCAGTACTTC.

The sample holds one count of this clone. CDR3 sequence reads: CASSVDRGRHEQFF. Written as DNA, the CDR3 is TGTGCCAGCAGTGTGGACAGGGGGCGGCATGAGCAGTTCTTC. The J gene is TRBJ2-1, the V gene TRBV6-4, with 11 nucleotides matching TRBD1. With V trimmed by 4 bases and J by 8 bases, 4 bases remained unmatched. Germline V gene sequence: CDR1 MRHNA, CDR2 SNTAGT. The CDR3 consists of 14 residues.

The V and J genes are TRBV19 and TRBJ1-5; 9 bases align to TRBD1. The ends lost 10 bases at V and 2 bases at J; junction bases unmatched: 6. CDR1 is LNHDA, CDR2 SQIVND, per germline (reference sequence). The CDR3 covers 14 residues. CDR3 sequence reads: CATSGQGGNQPQHF. The CDR3 DNA reads TGTGCCACCTCGGGACAGGGTGGCAATCAGCCCCAGCATTTT.

This chain connects TRBV2 to TRBJ2-1; perhaps D is TRBD1 or TRBD2 (5 bases each). Germline CDR1 and CDR2: SNHLY and FYNNEI. Trimming removed 3 bases from V and 2 bases from J, with 14 bases in between. CDR3 length: 16 residues. The CDR3 DNA sequence: TGTGCCAGCAGTGACGGGACCCTGGGCACCTACAATGAGCAGTTCTTC. Protein: CASSDGTLGTYNEQFF.

In its sample, this clone was seen once. This rearrangement joins TRBV6-5 to TRBJ1-2; D gene ambiguous. The ends were cut back, 0 bases at V and 7 bases at J, with 12 bases in the middle. Germline-derived CDR1 and CDR2 are MNHEY and SVGAGI. The CDR3 has 14 residues. The CDR3 loop is CASSYSNTGGGYTF. DNA for the CDR3: TGTGCCAGCAGTTACTCGAACACCGGTGGTGGCTACACCTTC.

This rearrangement joins TRBV19 to TRBJ2-6; D possibly matches TRBD1 or TRBD2 (5 bases each). Germline CDR1 LNHDA, CDR2 SQIVND (reference sequence). The V end lost 9 bases, the J end lost 0 bases, and 12 bases lay between the germline ends. The CDR3 spans 15 residues. The CDR3 is CASRDGYSGANVLTF. CDR3 coding DNA: TGTGCCAGCCGGGACGGTTACTCTGGGGCCAACGTCCTGACTTTC.

The V and J genes are TRBV6-5 and TRBJ2-3, with D unclear. The CDR3 contains 15 residues. From germline, CDR1 is MNHEY and CDR2 SVGAGI. The V gene lost 7 bases and the J gene lost 0 bases, with 14 bases spanning the gap. This CDR3 reads CASTPLPTSTDTQYF. CDR3 bases: TGTGCCAGCACCCCTCTACCAACTAGCACAGATACGCAGTATTTT.

A single count supports this clone. The DNA for the CDR3 is TGTGCCAGCAGCTCGAACTTTCCGGGACAGATCCAAGAGACCCAGTACTTC. Amino acid sequence: CASSSNFPGQIQETQYF. V is TRBV7-2 and J is TRBJ2-5; 7 nucleotides match TRBD1. Germline CDR1 and CDR2: SGHTA and FQGNSA. The CDR3 sequence is 17 residues long. V shed 4 bases, J shed 1 base, and the junction held 12 bases outside the gene matches.

The rearrangement joins TRBV6-6 to TRBJ2-7, with D perhaps matching TRBD1 (6 bases). CDR3 length equals 14 residues. The germline V and J ends were trimmed by 5 bases and 1 base, with 12 bases remaining between them. From germline, CDR1 is MNHNY and CDR2 SVGAGI (reference sequence). The CDR3 DNA sequence: TGTGCCAGCAGTGATACAGGGCGTTCCTACGAGCAGTACTTC. Translated: CASSDTGRSYEQYF.

The chain recombines TRBV5-4 with TRBJ2-5, with D tentatively TRBD2 (5 bases). Deletions cut 2 bases from V and 1 base from J, with 12 bases between. Per germline, CDR1 SGHNT and CDR2 YYREEE (reference sequence). This CDR3 spans 15 amino acids. In DNA, the CDR3 is TGTGCCAGCAGCTTCCCGGGAAGAGGCCAAGAGACCCAGTACTTC. Its translation is CASSFPGRGQETQYF.

The V call is TRBV28, the J call TRBJ2-7, with TRBD1 matching 7 bases. Germline CDR1 and CDR2: MDHEN and SYDVKM. The CDR3 extends over 14 amino acids. V lost 5 bases to trimming and J lost 2 bases; unmatched junction nucleotides: 6. The CDR3 here is CASSISRGPYEQYF. The CDR3 DNA follows: TGTGCCAGCAGTATCTCGAGGGGGCCCTACGAGCAGTACTTC.

The rearrangement joins TRBV19 to TRBJ1-2; D unclear. The CDR3 length is 13 residues. The germline gives CDR1 LNHDA, CDR2 SQIVND (reference sequence). The V end lost 2 bases, the J end lost 2 bases, and 6 bases lay between the germline ends. The CDR3 nucleotides are TGTGCCAGTAGTATACGGGAGAACTATGGCTACACCTTC. This sequence encodes CASSIRENYGYTF.

The V call is TRBV6-5, the J call TRBJ2-3; the D gene is possibly TRBD1 (5 bases). This CDR3 is built from 15 residues. Trimming took 2 bases from V and 1 from J, leaving 10 bases between them. The germline V gene has CDR1 MNHEY and CDR2 SVGAGI. The CDR3 loop reads CASSYGAPGTDTQYF. CDR3 bases: TGTGCCAGCAGTTACGGGGCTCCTGGCACAGATACGCAGTATTTT.

The chain has TRBV5-8 and TRBJ2-5; D possibly corresponds to TRBD1 (5 bases). CDR1 SGHTS and CDR2 YDEGEE come from the germline V gene. The CDR3 loop spans 14 amino acids. Trimming removed 2 bases at V and 5 bases at J, with 13 bases between. The CDR3, as DNA: TGTGCCAGCAGCTTCCGGAGCAGGGATGAGACCCAGTACTTC. It yields the protein CASSFRSRDETQYF.

The chain carries TRBV6-1 and TRBJ2-7, with 10 bases identical to TRBD1. The CDR3 contains 15 residues. Germline V gene sequence: CDR1 MNHNS, CDR2 SASEGT. V gave up 10 bases and J gave up 2 bases; unmatched junction bases: 11. CDR3 coding DNA: TGTGCCACTCACTGGAGTGGGACAGGGGCCTACGAGCAGTACTTC. Encoded protein: CATHWSGTGAYEQYF.

This chain connects TRBV4-2 to TRBJ1-5; D may be TRBD1 (6 bases). The CDR3 spans 14 residues. The germline V gene has CDR1 LGHNA and CDR2 YNFKEQ. V was pared by 2 bases and J by 6 bases, with 11 bases between. CDR3 DNA sequence: TGTGCCAGCAGCCAAAAGACAGGTGCTCAGCCCCAGCATTTT. As protein: CASSQKTGAQPQHF.